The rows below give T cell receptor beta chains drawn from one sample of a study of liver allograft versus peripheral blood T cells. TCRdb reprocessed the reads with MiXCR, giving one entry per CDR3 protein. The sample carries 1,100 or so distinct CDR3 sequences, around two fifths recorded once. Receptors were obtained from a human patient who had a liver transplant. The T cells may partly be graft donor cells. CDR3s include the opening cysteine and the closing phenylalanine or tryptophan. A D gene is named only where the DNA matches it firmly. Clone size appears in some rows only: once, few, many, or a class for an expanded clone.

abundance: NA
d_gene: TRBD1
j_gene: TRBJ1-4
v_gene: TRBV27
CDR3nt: TGTGCCAGCAGTCCCAAGACAGGGGGTAATGAAAAACTGTTTTTT
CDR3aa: CASSPKTGGNEKLFF

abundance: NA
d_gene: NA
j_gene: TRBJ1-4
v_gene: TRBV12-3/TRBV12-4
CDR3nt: TGTGCCAGCAGTCTGATAGAAAATGAAAAACTGTTTTTT
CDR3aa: CASSLIENEKLFF

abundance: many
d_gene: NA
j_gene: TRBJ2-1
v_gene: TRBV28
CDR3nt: TGTGCCAGCAGTTTGTCCTCAAACCTCTACAATGAGCAGTTCTTC
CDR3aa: CASSLSSNLYNEQFF

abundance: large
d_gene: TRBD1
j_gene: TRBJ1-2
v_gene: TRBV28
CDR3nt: TGTGCCAGCAGTTCATACCGGGACAGCAACTATGGCTACACCTTC
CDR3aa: CASSSYRDSNYGYTF

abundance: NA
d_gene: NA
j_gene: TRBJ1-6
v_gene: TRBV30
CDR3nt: TGTGCCTGGAGTGAGGGAGGGTCGACACCCCTCCACTTT
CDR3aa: CAWSEGGSTPLHF

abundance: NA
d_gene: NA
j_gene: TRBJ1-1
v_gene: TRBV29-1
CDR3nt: TGCAGCGTTCGTAACTCAAGTTTAATGAACACTGAAGCTTTCTTT
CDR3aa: CSVRNSSLMNTEAFF

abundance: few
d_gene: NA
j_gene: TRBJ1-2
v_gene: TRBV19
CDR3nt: TGTGCCAGTAGTATCAACCGGCTTGGTGGCTACACCTTC
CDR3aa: CASSINRLGGYTF

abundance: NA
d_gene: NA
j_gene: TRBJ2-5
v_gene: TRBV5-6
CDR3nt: TGTGCCAGCAGCTTGGTTGGGCCGGGCAAAGAGACCCAGTACTTC
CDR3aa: CASSLVGPGKETQYF

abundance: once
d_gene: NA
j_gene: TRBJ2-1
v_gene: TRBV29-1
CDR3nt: TGCAGTGCACGGGGATTAACCTACAATGAGCAGTTCTTC
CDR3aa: CSARGLTYNEQFF

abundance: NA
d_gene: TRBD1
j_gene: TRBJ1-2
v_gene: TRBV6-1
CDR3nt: TGTGCCAGCAGTTTCTACAGGGGGGACTATGGCTACACCTTC
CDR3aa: CASSFYRGDYGYTF

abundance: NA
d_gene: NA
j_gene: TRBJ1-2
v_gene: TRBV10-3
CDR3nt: TGTGCCATCAGTGAAAATAGGGAGGAAGGCTACACCTTC
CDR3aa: CAISENREEGYTF

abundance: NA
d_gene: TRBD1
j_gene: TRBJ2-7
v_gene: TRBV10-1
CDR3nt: TGCGCCAGCAGGGGACAGGACAACGAGCAGTACTTC
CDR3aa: CASRGQDNEQYF

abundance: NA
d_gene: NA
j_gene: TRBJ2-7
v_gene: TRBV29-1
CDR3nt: TGCAGCGTTGAGGGATACGGGGACCACTCTGGAAACACCTACGAGCAGTACTTC
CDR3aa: CSVEGYGDHSGNTYEQYF

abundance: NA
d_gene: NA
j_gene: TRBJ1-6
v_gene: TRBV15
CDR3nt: TGTGCCACCAAAGCAAGGGACACATATTCACCCCTCCACTTT
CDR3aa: CATKARDTYSPLHF

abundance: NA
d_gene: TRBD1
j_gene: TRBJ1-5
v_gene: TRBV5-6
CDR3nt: TGTGCCAGCAGCTCCAGGGGACAGTTTGGCAATCAGCCCCAGCATTTT
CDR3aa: CASSSRGQFGNQPQHF

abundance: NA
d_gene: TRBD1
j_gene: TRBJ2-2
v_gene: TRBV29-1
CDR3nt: TGCAGCGTTGGGACAGGGGACCCCGCGAACACCGGGGAGCTGTTTTTT
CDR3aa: CSVGTGDPANTGELFF

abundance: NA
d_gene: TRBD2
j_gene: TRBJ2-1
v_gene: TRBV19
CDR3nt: TGTGCCAGTAGCCTAGGGGTAGCGGGACAGTTCTTC
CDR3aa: CASSLGVAGQFF

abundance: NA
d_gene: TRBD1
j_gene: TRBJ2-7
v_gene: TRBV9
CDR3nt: TGTGCCAGCAACTCCGGGACAGGGAGTCTCGAGCAGTACTTC
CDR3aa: CASNSGTGSLEQYF

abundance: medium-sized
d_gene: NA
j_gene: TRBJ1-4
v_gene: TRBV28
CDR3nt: TGTGCCAGCAGTTTGGGAGCAACTAATGAAAAACTGTTTTTT
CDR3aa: CASSLGATNEKLFF

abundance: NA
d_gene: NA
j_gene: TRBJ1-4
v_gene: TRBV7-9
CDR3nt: TGTGCCAGCACCCTCTGGAGCACTAATGAAAAACTGTTTTTT
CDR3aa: CASTLWSTNEKLFF

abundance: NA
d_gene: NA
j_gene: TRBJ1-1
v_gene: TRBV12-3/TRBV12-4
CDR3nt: TGTGCCAGCAGTAGGGGAAACACTGAAGCTTTCTTT
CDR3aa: CASSRGNTEAFF

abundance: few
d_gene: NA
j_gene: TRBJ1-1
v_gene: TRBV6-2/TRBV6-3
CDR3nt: TGTGCCAGCAGTTTCGGGGGGCTCGGCACTGAAGCTTTCTTT
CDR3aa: CASSFGGLGTEAFF

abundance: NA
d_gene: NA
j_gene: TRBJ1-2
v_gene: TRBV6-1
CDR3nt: TGTGCCAGCAGTGAACTCGGAAAGCTGAGCTACACCTTC
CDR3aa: CASSELGKLSYTF

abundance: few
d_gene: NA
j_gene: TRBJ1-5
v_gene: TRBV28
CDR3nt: TGTGCCAGCAGTTTTGGCGTAGGGAGAGGCAATCAGCCCCAGCATTTT
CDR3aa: CASSFGVGRGNQPQHF

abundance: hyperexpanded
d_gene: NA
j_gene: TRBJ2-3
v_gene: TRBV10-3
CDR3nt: TGTGCCATCAGTGAGTCCAGAGGCGGGACAGATACGCAGTATTTT
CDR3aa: CAISESRGGTDTQYF

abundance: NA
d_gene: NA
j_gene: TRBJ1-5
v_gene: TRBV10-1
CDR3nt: TGCGCCAAGCCGACACCCATCTACAATCAGCCCCAGCATTTT
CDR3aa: CAKPTPIYNQPQHF

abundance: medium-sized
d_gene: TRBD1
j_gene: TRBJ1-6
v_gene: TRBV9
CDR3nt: TGTGCCAGCAGCGACACCCGGGACAGCGAAAATTCACCCCTCCACTTT
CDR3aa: CASSDTRDSENSPLHF

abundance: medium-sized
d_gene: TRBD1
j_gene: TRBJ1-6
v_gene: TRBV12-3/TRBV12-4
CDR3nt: TGTGCCAGCAGCCCGGACAGGGTGGGTTCACCCCTCCACTTT
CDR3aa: CASSPDRVGSPLHF

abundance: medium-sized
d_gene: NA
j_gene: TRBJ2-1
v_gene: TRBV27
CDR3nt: TGTGCCAGCAGGACGGGACTCCTCGAGCAGTTCTTC
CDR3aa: CASRTGLLEQFF

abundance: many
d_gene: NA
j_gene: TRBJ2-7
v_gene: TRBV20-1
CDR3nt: TGCAGTGCTAGAGATCTGGAGGGCCCCCAAGTGTACGAGCAGTACTTC
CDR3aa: CSARDLEGPQVYEQYF

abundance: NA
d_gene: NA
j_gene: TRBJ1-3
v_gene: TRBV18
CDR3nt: TGTGCCAGCTCTAGTGATCGGGACACCATATATTTT
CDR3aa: CASSSDRDTIYF

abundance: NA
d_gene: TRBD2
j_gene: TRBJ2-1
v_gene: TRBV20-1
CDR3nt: TGCAGTGCTAGGGATCTTCTAGCGGGGTTCGACAATGAGCAGTTCTTC
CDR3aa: CSARDLLAGFDNEQFF

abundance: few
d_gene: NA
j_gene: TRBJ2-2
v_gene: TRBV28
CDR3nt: TGTGCCAGCAGCATTCCGGGACATACAACTGAGGCGAACACCGGGGAGCTGTTTTTT
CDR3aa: CASSIPGHTTEANTGELFF

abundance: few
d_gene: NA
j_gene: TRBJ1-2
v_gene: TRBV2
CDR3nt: TGTGCCAGGACGCAGGGGAACAACTATGGCTACACCTTC
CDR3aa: CARTQGNNYGYTF

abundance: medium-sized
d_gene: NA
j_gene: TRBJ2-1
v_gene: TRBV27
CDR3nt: TGTGCCAGCAGTTTGACTATTTCCTACAATGAGCAGTTCTTC
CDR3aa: CASSLTISYNEQFF

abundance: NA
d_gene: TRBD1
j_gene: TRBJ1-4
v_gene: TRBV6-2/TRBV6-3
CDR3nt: TGTGCCAGCAGTTACCCGGGACAGGGGTACGAAAAACTGTTTTTT
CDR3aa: CASSYPGQGYEKLFF

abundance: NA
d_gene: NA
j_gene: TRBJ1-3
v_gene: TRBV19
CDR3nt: TGTGCCAGTAGAAGCGCAGGCCTTGGAAACACCATATATTTT
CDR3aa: CASRSAGLGNTIYF